This entry features one T cell receptor beta chain sequence. This specimen belongs to a study of T cell responses to AZD1222 COVID-19 vaccine. The CDR3 runs 13 residues. Between the trimmed V and J ends, which lost 4 bases and 7 bases, there was a span of 11 bases. Germline V gives CDR1 SGHDT, CDR2 YYEEEE. Measured with immunoSEQ multiplex PCR; TCRdb has only the in-frame clones, and not every one. The table has around 130,000 clones, roughly 84% seen once. The TCR comes from an adult in good health. Sample: peripheral blood, taken on day 0 of AZD1222 vaccination. The chain carries TRBV5-6 and TRBJ1-4; D is perhaps TRBD1 (6 bases). The DNA for the CDR3 is TGTGCCAGCAGCACTGGACAGCGTGAAAAACTGTTTTTT. Protein sequence: CASSTGQREKLFF.